This note documents a single T cell receptor (beta chain) sequence. The sample belongs to a study of blood T cell repertoires in COVID-19. The method was immunoSEQ multiplex PCR; TCRdb's version includes in-frame clones alone and lacks a portion of them. This sample has 150,000 or so clones, with around 79% found just once. Cohort allocation depended upon clinical history that participants reported. Trimming took 6 bases from V and 7 from J, leaving 13 bases between them. This CDR3 has 13 amino acids. The chain carries TRBV12-3 or TRBV12-4 and TRBJ1-5; D call uncertain. This receptor was taken from a woman aged 45 to 65 who had recovered from COVID-19. Sequencing input: PBMCs or T cells enriched from blood (not recorded which). CDR3 sequence (DNA): TGTGCCAGCAGCTGGACTTTGAGACAGCCCCAGCATTTT. Protein: CASSWTLRQPQHF.